This TCR beta chain is drawn from a study of cytomegalovirus exposure and HLA in healthy donors. V lost 1 base, J lost 1 base, and 7 bases stayed unmatched. CDR1 and CDR2 (germline): MGHRA, YSYEKL. This CDR3 region has 17 residues. Study outcomes and limitations: Whilst most TCR sequences proved rare, a subset of public TCRs occurred across many donors.

Regarding this clone: The antigen remains undetermined.

This table comes from immunoSEQ multiplex PCR, and its TCRdb copy is limited to in-frame clones, with some not included. The sample shows 250,000 or so clones, around 87% of them seen only once. What was sequenced was PBMCs. This receptor was identified in a man aged 18 to 30 in good health and CMV-seronegative. The chain uses TRBV4-1 and TRBJ2-3, with TRBD2 matching over 8 bases. CDR3 in amino acids: CASSQGIFSGGTDTQYF. The CDR3 coding sequence is TGCGCCAGCAGCCAAGGGATATTTAGCGGGGGCACAGATACGCAGTATTTT.